These 6 T cell receptor beta chains were all obtained from the same sample, sequenced in a study of vaccination and CD4 T cells after COVID-19. No cognate antigen is known for these TCRs. Sequencing of the DNA from cultured CD4+ T cells was carried out with the Oncomine TCR Beta short-read assay. TCRdb re-called the PCR reads through MiXCR, storing one row per CDR3 protein. The sample shows about 19,000 distinct CDR3 sequences, approximately 30% of them seen only once. Treatment in this sample: approximately 9-day PBMC culture with coronavirus spike peptide pools or control peptides (ViraFEST assay). Sequenced sample: cultured CD4+ T cells from blood. These receptors were collected from a human donor with COVID-19.

The chain is built from TRBV6-5 and TRBJ2-1; the match to TRBD2 covers 10 bases. This CDR3 spans 16 amino acids. CDR1 is MNHEY and CDR2 is SVGAGI in the germline V gene. With 4 bases clipped from V and 8 bases from J, the junction kept 11 bases outside the gene matches. The CDR3 region has the DNA TGTGCCAGCAGTTCCTGGACTAGCGGCCTCATGGATGAGCAGTTCTTC. This codes for CASSSWTSGLMDEQFF.

This clonotype has a handful of counts. This chain links TRBV20-1 with TRBJ2-6; TRBD2 is a possible D gene (7 bases). Deletions cut 5 bases from V and 4 bases from J, with 15 bases between. The CDR3 runs 15 residues. CDR1 is DFQATT, CDR2 SNEGSKA, per germline (reference sequence). The CDR3 coding sequence is TGCAGTGCTCGAGGGGGGGGTCTCGGGGCCAACGTCCTGACTTTC. It is translated as CSARGGGLGANVLTF.

CDR3 protein: CASSWEVGTGGYTF. DNA of the CDR3: TGTGCCAGCAGCTGGGAAGTAGGGACTGGTGGCTACACCTTC. V and J are TRBV11-1 and TRBJ1-2; the D gene is possibly TRBD1 (5 bases). This CDR3 contains 14 residues. Germline V gives CDR1 SGHAT, CDR2 FQDESV (reference sequence). V lost 4 bases and J lost 7, with 16 bases in between.

The chain carries TRBV11-2 and TRBJ2-7; 10 bases line up with TRBD2. V dropped 2 bases and J dropped 0; count of bases not matched to a gene: 7. The CDR3 covers 17 residues. Per germline, CDR1 SGHAT and CDR2 FQNNGV. The DNA for the CDR3 is TGTGCCAGCAGCTTATCTAGCGGGGGCCGTAGCTCCTACGAGCAGTACTTC. Translation: CASSLSSGGRSSYEQYF. Complete variable domain (other parts from reference TRBV11-2 and TRBJ2-7): EAGVAQSPRYKIIEKRQSVAFWCNPISGHATLYWYQQILGQGPKLLIQFQNNGVVDDSQLPKDRFSAERLKGVDSTLKIQPAKLEDSAVYLCASSLSSGGRSSYEQYFGPGTRLTVT.

The genes are TRBV19 and TRBJ1-5; perhaps TRBD1 as D (6 bases). The CDR3 length is 13 residues. V was clipped by 7 bases and J by 4 bases, with 11 bases between them. Germline CDR1 LNHDA, CDR2 SQIVND (reference sequence). CDR3 nucleotides: TGTGCCAGTAAGGGGGGCGGGAATCAGCCCCAGCATTTT. Translating it yields CASKGGGNQPQHF.

This clonotype has more than one count but fewer than ten. The V call is TRBV12-3 or TRBV12-4, the J call TRBJ1-1; D is unclear. V was trimmed by 2 bases and J by 1 base, leaving 5 bases between them. The CDR3 has 13 amino acids. CDR3 loop: CASSLRENTEAFF. In DNA, the CDR3 is TGTGCCAGCAGTTTAAGAGAGAACACTGAAGCTTTCTTT.